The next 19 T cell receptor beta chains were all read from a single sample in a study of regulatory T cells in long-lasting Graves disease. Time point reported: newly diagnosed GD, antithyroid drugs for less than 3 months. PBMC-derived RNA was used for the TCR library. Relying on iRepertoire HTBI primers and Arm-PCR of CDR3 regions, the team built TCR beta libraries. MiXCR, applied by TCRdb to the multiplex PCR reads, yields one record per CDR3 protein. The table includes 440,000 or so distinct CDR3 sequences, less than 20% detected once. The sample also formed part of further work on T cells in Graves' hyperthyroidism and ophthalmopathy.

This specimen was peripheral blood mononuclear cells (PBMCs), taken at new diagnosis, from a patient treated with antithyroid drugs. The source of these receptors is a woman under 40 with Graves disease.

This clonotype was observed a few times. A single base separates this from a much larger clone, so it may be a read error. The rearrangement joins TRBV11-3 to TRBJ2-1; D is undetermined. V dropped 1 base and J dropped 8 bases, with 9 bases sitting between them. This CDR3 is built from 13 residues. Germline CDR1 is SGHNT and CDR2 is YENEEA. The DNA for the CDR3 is TGTGCCAGCAGCTTAGGATTCGGGCATGAGCAGTTCTTC. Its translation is CASSLGFGHEQFF.

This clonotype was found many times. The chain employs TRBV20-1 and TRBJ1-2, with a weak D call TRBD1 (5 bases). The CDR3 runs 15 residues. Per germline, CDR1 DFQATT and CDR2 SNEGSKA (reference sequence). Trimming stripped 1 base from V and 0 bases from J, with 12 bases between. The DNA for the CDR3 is TGCAGTGCTAGAGGCCTCGAGGGGTCTAACTATGGCTACACCTTC. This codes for CSARGLEGSNYGYTF.

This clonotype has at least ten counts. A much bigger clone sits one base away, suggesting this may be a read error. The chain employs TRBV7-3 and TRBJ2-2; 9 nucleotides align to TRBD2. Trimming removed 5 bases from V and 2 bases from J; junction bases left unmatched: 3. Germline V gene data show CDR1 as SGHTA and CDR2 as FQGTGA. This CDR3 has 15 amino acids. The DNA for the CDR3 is TGTGCCAGCAGCCGGACTAGCGCAAACACCGGGGAGCTGTTTTTT. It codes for CASSRTSANTGELFF.

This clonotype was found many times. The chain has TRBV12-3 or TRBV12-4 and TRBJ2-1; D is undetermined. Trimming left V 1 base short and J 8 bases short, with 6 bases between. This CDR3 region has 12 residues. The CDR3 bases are TGTGCCAGCAGTTTAGGTGTCTATGAGCAGTTCTTC. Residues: CASSLGVYEQFF.

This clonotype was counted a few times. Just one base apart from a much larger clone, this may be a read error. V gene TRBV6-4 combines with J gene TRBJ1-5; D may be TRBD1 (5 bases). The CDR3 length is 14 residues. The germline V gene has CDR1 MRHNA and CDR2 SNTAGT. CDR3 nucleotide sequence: TGTGCCAGCAGTTACTCAACAGGTGGTCAGCCCCAGCATTTT. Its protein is CASSYSTGGQPQHF.

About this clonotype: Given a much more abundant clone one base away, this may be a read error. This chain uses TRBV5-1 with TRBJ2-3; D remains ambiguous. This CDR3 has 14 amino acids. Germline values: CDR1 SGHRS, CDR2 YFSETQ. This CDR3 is CASSFRQPTDTQCF. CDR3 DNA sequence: TGCGCCAGCAGCTTTAGGCAGCCCACAGATACGCAGTGTTTT.

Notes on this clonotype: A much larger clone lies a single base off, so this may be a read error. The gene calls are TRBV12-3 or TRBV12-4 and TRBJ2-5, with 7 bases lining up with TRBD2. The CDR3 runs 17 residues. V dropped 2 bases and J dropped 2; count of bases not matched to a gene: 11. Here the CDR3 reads CASSLIGGRGPQETQYF. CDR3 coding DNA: TGTGCCAGCAGTTTAATTGGGGGGAGGGGACCTCAAGAGACCCAGTACTTC.

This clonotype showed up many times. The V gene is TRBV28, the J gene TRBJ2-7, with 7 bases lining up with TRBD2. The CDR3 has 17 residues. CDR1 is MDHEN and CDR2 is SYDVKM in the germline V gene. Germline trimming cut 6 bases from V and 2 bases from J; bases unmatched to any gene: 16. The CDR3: CASSLPAGVSKAYEQYF. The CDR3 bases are TGTGCCAGCAGCTTGCCGGCGGGGGTATCTAAGGCCTACGAGCAGTACTTC. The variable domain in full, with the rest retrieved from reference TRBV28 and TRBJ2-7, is DVKVTQSSRYLVKRTGEKVFLECVQDMDHENMFWYRQDPGLGLRLIYFSYDVKMKEKGDIPEGYSVSREKKERFSLILESASTNQTSMYLCASSLPAGVSKAYEQYFGPGTRLTVT.

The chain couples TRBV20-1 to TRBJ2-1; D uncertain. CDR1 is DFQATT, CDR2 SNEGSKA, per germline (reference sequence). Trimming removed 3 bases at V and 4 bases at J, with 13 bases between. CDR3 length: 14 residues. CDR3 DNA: TGCAGTGCTAGGACCTCACCGCTATACAATGAGCAGTTCTTC. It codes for CSARTSPLYNEQFF.

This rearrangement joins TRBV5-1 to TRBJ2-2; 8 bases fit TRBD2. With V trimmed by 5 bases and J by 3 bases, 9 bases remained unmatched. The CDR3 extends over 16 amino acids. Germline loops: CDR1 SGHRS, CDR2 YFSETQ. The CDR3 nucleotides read TGCGCCAGCAGAGAGGGACTAGTGGGAGACACCGGGGAGCTGTTTTTT. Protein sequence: CASREGLVGDTGELFF.

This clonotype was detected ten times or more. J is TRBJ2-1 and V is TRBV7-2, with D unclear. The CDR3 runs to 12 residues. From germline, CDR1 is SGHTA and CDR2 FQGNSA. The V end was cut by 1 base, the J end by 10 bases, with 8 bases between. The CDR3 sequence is CASSLGPQEQFF. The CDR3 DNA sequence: TGTGCCAGCAGCTTAGGACCCCAAGAGCAGTTCTTC.

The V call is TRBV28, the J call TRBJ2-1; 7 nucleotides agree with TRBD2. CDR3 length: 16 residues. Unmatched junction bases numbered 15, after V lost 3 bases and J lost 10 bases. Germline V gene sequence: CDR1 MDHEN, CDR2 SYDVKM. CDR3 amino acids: CASSLWLAESSYEQFF. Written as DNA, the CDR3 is TGTGCCAGCAGTTTGTGGCTAGCGGAAAGCTCCTACGAGCAGTTCTTC.

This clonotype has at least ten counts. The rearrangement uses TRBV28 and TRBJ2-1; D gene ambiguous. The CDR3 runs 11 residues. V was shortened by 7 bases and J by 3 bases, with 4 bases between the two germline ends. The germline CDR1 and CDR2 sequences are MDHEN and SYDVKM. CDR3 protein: CASKNYNEQFF. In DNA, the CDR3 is TGTGCCAGCAAGAACTACAATGAGCAGTTCTTC. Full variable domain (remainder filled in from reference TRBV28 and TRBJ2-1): DVKVTQSSRYLVKRTGEKVFLECVQDMDHENMFWYRQDPGLGLRLIYFSYDVKMKEKGDIPEGYSVSREKKERFSLILESASTNQTSMYLCASKNYNEQFFGPGTRLTVL.

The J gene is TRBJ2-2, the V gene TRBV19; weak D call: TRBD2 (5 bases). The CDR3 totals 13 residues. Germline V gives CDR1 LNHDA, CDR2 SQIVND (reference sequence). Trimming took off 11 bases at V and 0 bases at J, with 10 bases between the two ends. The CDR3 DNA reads TGTGCCTTACGGGGTCCGAACACCGGGGAGCTGTTTTTT. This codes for CALRGPNTGELFF.

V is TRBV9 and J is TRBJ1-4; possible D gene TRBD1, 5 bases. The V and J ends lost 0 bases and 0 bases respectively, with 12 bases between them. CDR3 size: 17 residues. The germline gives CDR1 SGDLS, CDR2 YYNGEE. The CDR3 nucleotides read TGTGCCAGCAGCGTAGGTCAGGGAACAACAACTAATGAAAAACTGTTTTTT. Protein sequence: CASSVGQGTTTNEKLFF.

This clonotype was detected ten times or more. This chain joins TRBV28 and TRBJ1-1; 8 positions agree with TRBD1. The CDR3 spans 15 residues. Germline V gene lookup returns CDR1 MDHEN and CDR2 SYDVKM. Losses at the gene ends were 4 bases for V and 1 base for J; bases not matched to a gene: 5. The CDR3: CASSSGGRGNTEAFF. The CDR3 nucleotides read TGTGCCAGCAGTTCAGGGGGCAGGGGGAACACTGAAGCTTTCTTT.

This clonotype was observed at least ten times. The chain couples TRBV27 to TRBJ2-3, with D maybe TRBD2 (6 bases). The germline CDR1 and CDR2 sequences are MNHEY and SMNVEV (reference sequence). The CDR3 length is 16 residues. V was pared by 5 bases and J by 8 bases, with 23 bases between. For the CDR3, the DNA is TGTGCCAGCAGTGCCCGGGACTCGACACGTGGCGGTACGCAGTATTTT. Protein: CASSARDSTRGGTQYF.

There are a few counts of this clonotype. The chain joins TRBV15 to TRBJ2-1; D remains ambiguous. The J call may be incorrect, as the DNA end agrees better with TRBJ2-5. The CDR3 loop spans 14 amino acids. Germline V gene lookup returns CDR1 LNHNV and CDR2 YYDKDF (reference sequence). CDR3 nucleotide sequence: TGTGCCACCAGCACGACGGGTGGCCAAGAGACCCAGTACTTC. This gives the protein CATSTTGGQETQYF.

The CDR3 is CASSESRSGLDEQYF. CDR3 sequence (DNA): TGTGCCAGCAGTGAAAGTAGGTCGGGTCTGGACGAGCAGTACTTC. The chain carries TRBV2 and TRBJ2-7; D uncertain. V was clipped by 2 bases and J by 5 bases, with 16 bases between them. The CDR3 covers 15 residues. The germline V gene encodes CDR1 SNHLY and CDR2 FYNNEI.